This is a list of T cell receptor beta chains from one sample in a study of cytotoxic CD8 clonotypes in ibrutinib-treated CLL. Sequenced by immunoSEQ multiplex PCR; TCRdb stores in-frame clones only, minus some. The sample has a few hundred thousand clones; 60% to 75% are singletons. The sequencing used PBMCs, collected after 24 months of ibrutinib treatment. The receptors here all came from a human donor with chronic lymphocytic leukemia. Each CDR3 is given with its conserved first and last residue. D genes are given only for firm matches. The size field is filled for only some rows; it gives once, few, many or a size class.

J gene | CDR3 length | clone size | V gene | D gene | CDR3 protein | CDR3 DNA
TRBJ2-1 | 16 | few | TRBV7-2 | . | CASSLAQGHAYNEQFF | TGTGCCAGCAGCTTAGCACAGGGTCATGCCTACAATGAGCAGTTCTTC
TRBJ2-6 | 17 | . | TRBV18 | TRBD2 | CASSSSTGGSGANVLTF | TGTGCCAGCTCAAGTTCAACGGGGGGCTCTGGGGCCAACGTCCTGACTTTC
TRBJ1-1 | 12 | . | TRBV6-5 | . | CASSPRTDEAFF | TGTGCCAGCAGTCCCCGGACAGATGAAGCTTTCTTT
TRBJ1-1 | 12 | . | TRBV2 | . | CASKPDGGEAFF | TGTGCCAGCAAACCGGACGGAGGTGAAGCTTTCTTT
TRBJ2-1 | 15 | . | TRBV6-5 | TRBD2 | CASSNSGRAINEQFF | TGTGCCAGCAGCAACAGCGGGAGGGCCATCAATGAGCAGTTCTTC
TRBJ2-3 | 15 | . | TRBV10-3 | . | CAISVSGAITDTQYF | TGTGCCATCAGTGTCTCGGGGGCGATTACAGATACGCAGTATTTT
TRBJ1-4 | 14 | . | TRBV7-2 | . | CASSLYGPNEKLFF | TGTGCCAGCAGCTTATACGGACCGAATGAAAAACTGTTTTTT
TRBJ2-1 | 16 | . | TRBV10-3 | . | CATQVGGATSYNEQFF | TGTGCCACCCAGGTTGGAGGTGCGACATCCTACAATGAGCAGTTCTTC
TRBJ2-3 | 15 | . | TRBV5-4 | . | CASSWAGASTDTQYF | TGTGCCAGCAGCTGGGCGGGGGCTAGCACAGATACGCAGTATTTT
TRBJ2-1 | 15 | . | TRBV4-3 | . | CASSQVTSAFNEQFF | TGCGCCAGCAGCCAAGTTACGAGCGCGTTCAATGAGCAGTTCTTC
TRBJ2-3 | 18 | . | TRBV7-3 | . | CASSPRRPGTKDGDTQYF | TGTGCCAGCAGCCCTCGACGCCCCGGGACCAAAGACGGGGATACGCAGTATTTT
TRBJ1-2 | 13 | . | TRBV7-9 | . | CASSEGQPYGYTF | TGTGCCAGCAGCGAAGGACAGCCCTATGGCTACACCTTC
TRBJ1-5 | 13 | . | TRBV15 | . | CATSRDHDQPQHF | TGTGCCACCAGCAGAGATCACGATCAGCCCCAGCATTTT